This T cell receptor (beta chain) is from a study of blood T cell repertoires in COVID-19. The overall study: In each case, the material was cDNA or gDNA derived from T cells, B-cell-depleted T cells, or PBMCs.

About this clone: Because the CDR3's place on the DNA is in doubt, the DNA is left out and the CDR3 is given as listed by TCRdb.

The length of the CDR3 is 14 amino acids, counting both ends. The germline V gene encodes CDR1 MNHEY and CDR2 SMNVEV (reference sequence). The method was immunoSEQ multiplex PCR; TCRdb's version includes in-frame clones alone and lacks a portion of them. The sample has approximately 230,000 clones, roughly nine tenths seen once. The source of this sequence is a woman in her twenties or thirties with acute COVID-19. What was sequenced was PBMCs or T cells enriched from blood (not recorded which). The chain is built from TRBV27 and TRBJ1-1; TRBD1, the D gene given by the table, was not confirmed from the DNA. CDR3 sequence: CASSLLGVGLGTFF.